Following are 32 T cell receptor beta chains from one sample sequenced in a study of identical twins (dated by TCRdb to about 2016). The library relied on 5' RACE. These reads were obtained on an Illumina HiSeq 2000. TCRdb reprocessing: public reads trimmed at Q25 with fastp, clones called with MiXCR, in-frame beta chains kept. Duplicate CDR3 protein sequences are folded into a single record with the most common DNA and genes. The sample table shows about 190,000 distinct CDR3 sequences, and around 15% are seen once. The biggest ten clones account for less than 45% of the sample. The data also belong to a second study, concerning T cells expressing NK-cell markers.

Material for sequencing was CD8+ T cells sorted from blood. The receptors here all came from a woman aged 18 to 35 in good health.

V and J are TRBV10-1 and TRBJ2-2, with 7 positions matching TRBD2. CDR3 length equals 15 residues. The germline V gene has CDR1 WNHNN and CDR2 SYGVQD (reference sequence). Trimming removed 6 bases from V and 5 bases from J; junction bases left unmatched: 9. The CDR3 bases are TGCGCCAGCAGATTGGGGGGGGGTAAGACCGGGGAGCTGTTTTTT. It specifies CASRLGGGKTGELFF.

The sample holds a few counts of this clonotype. This chain joins TRBV12-3 or TRBV12-4 and TRBJ1-5; no clear D. The V end was cut by 1 base, the J end by 2 bases, with 12 bases between. CDR3 size: 16 residues. DNA of the CDR3: TGTGCCAGCAGTTTAGACGGCCCCCCAGGCAATCAGCCCCAGCATTTT. This sequence encodes CASSLDGPPGNQPQHF.

The chain links TRBV20-1 to TRBJ1-1; D ambiguous. Trimming pared 4 bases from V and 1 base from J, leaving 7 bases between. Germline CDR1 and CDR2: DFQATT and SNEGSKA (reference sequence). The CDR3 runs 12 residues. CDR3: CSAIGENTEAFF. Here the CDR3 DNA reads TGCAGTGCTATCGGGGAGAACACTGAAGCTTTCTTT.

V usage is TRBV24-1 and J usage is TRBJ2-1; D gene ambiguous. V lost 10 bases, J lost 4 bases, and 13 bases lay in between. The CDR3 is made up of 13 amino acids. CDR1 is KGHDR, CDR2 SFDVKD, per germline. CDR3 sequence: CATEGPPYNEQFF. The DNA of the CDR3 is TGTGCCACTGAAGGCCCCCCTTACAATGAGCAGTTCTTC.

This clonotype is a singleton in its sample. The chain is built from TRBV15 and TRBJ2-7; a possible D gene is TRBD2 (7 bases). Germline CDR1 is LNHNV and CDR2 is YYDKDF (reference sequence). V gave up 6 bases and J gave up 4 bases, with 10 bases separating them. The CDR3 covers 12 residues. Written as DNA, the CDR3 is TGTGCCACCAGAGGGAGGGGGTACGAGCAGTACTTC. It codes for CATRGRGYEQYF.

J is TRBJ1-3 and V is TRBV7-6; 7 bases are shared with TRBD1. This CDR3 has 15 residues. Germline-derived CDR1 and CDR2 are SGHVS and FNYEAQ. The ends lost 5 bases at V and 1 base at J; junction bases unmatched: 5. CDR3: CASSPDRTSGNTIYF. In DNA form, the CDR3 reads TGTGCCAGCAGCCCGGACAGGACGTCTGGAAACACCATATATTTT.

The chain combines TRBV7-9 with TRBJ2-1; TRBD2 agrees at 7 bases. With V trimmed by 5 bases and J by 8 bases, 15 bases remained unmatched. The length of the CDR3 is 16 residues. The germline V gene has CDR1 SEHNR and CDR2 FQNEAQ (reference sequence). The CDR3 DNA sequence: TGTGCCAGCAGCCAAAAGTCGGGGACTACGCGAGATGAGCAGTTCTTC. It encodes CASSQKSGTTRDEQFF.

This clonotype turned up a few times. This rearrangement joins TRBV12-3 or TRBV12-4 to TRBJ2-1, with 11 bases lining up with TRBD2. Losses at the gene ends were 4 bases for V and 5 bases for J; bases not matched to a gene: 4. CDR3 length: 15 amino acids. For the CDR3, the DNA is TGTGCCAGCAGTTGGACTAGCGGGTTGAACAATGAGCAGTTCTTC. It yields the protein CASSWTSGLNNEQFF.

The chain combines TRBV6-1 with TRBJ2-5, with 9 nucleotides matching TRBD1. Trimming removed 3 bases from V and 9 bases from J; junction bases left unmatched: 14. CDR3 length: 16 amino acids. Germline V gives CDR1 MNHNS, CDR2 SASEGT. CDR3: CASSDPRTGEIPSQYF. The CDR3 region has the DNA TGTGCCAGCAGTGACCCCCGGACAGGGGAAATTCCGTCCCAGTACTTC.

This chain uses TRBV7-6 with TRBJ1-2; tentatively, D is TRBD1 (6 bases). Germline V gives CDR1 SGHVS, CDR2 FNYEAQ. Trimming took off 5 bases at V and 8 bases at J, with 18 bases between the two ends. The CDR3 totals 14 residues. The CDR3 region is CASSPGRGVKGYTF. The CDR3 nucleotides are TGTGCCAGCAGCCCGGGTAGGGGGGTGAAAGGCTACACCTTC.

The chain recombines TRBV3-1 with TRBJ2-2, with 7 nucleotides matching TRBD2. CDR3 length equals 14 residues. CDR1 and CDR2 from the germline V gene are LGHDT and YNNKEL (reference sequence). V dropped 11 bases and J dropped 4; count of bases not matched to a gene: 10. The CDR3 spells CALAEGLSTGELFF. DNA of the CDR3: TGTGCCCTCGCCGAGGGACTATCCACCGGGGAGCTGTTTTTT.

The chain recombines TRBV29-1 with TRBJ2-1; no clear D gene. Germline V gene sequence: CDR1 SQVTM, CDR2 ANQGSEA. V lost 4 bases, J lost 8 bases, and 15 bases lay in between. CDR3 length: 13 amino acids. The CDR3 DNA sequence: TGCAGCGTTGCCCCTGTTCATGGCCATGAGCAGTTCTTC. This sequence encodes CSVAPVHGHEQFF.

This chain joins TRBV14 and TRBJ2-1, with D unclear. Germline V gene sequence: CDR1 SGHDN, CDR2 FVKESK. The V gene lost 4 bases and the J gene lost 7 bases, with 14 bases spanning the gap. This CDR3 spans 14 amino acids. The CDR3 reads CASSPPSSRNEQFF. CDR3 DNA sequence: TGTGCCAGCAGCCCACCCTCGTCCAGGAATGAGCAGTTCTTC.

Ten or more counts support this clonotype. The chain uses TRBV6-6 and TRBJ1-1; D ambiguous. The ends were cut back, 11 bases at V and 1 base at J, with 8 bases in the middle. Germline V gives CDR1 MNHNY, CDR2 SVGAGI (reference sequence). The CDR3 sequence is 11 residues long. In DNA form, the CDR3 reads TGTGCCGCCGGGCCGAACACTGAAGCTTTCTTT. It translates to CAAGPNTEAFF.

This chain joins TRBV29-1 and TRBJ2-3, with 8 bases matching TRBD2. There are 13 residues in the CDR3. Trimming took 6 bases from V and 1 from J; bases not matched to a gene: 3. Germline CDR1 SQVTM, CDR2 ANQGSEA. CDR3 region: CSVPAGGTDTQYF. CDR3 DNA sequence: TGCAGCGTACCAGCGGGAGGCACAGATACGCAGTATTTT.

In its sample, this clonotype was seen a few times. The rearrangement joins TRBV6-4 to TRBJ2-3; TRBD2 aligns across 10 bases. CDR3 size: 16 residues. Trimming removed 1 base from V and 2 bases from J; junction bases left unmatched: 3. The germline gives CDR1 MRHNA, CDR2 SNTAGT. CDR3 loop: CASSDWSGGATDTQYF. CDR3 nucleotides: TGTGCCAGCAGTGACTGGAGCGGGGGGGCCACAGATACGCAGTATTTT.

The V and J genes are TRBV10-3 and TRBJ2-7; the D is unclear. Germline CDR1 reads ENHRY; CDR2 reads SYGVKD. There are 11 residues in the CDR3. Deletions cut 2 bases from V and 4 bases from J, with 3 bases between. CDR3 sequence: CAISEAYEQYF. As DNA, the CDR3 is TGTGCCATCAGTGAGGCGTACGAGCAGTACTTC.

The chain couples TRBV7-2 to TRBJ2-7, with 9 bases matching TRBD2. The germline V gene has CDR1 SGHTA and CDR2 FQGNSA. This CDR3 has 15 amino acids. V gave up 1 base and J gave up 2 bases; unmatched junction bases: 3. The CDR3 nucleotides read TGTGCCAGCAGCTTAGAGGCTAGCGGGGCCTACGAGCAGTACTTC. It yields the protein CASSLEASGAYEQYF.

V usage is TRBV7-9 and J usage is TRBJ2-2; TRBD2 is a possible D gene (6 bases). CDR3 size: 15 residues. V lost 5 bases, J lost 2 bases, and 12 bases lay in between. The germline gives CDR1 SEHNR, CDR2 FQNEAQ (reference sequence). The CDR3 spells CASSPPGGNTGELFF. The CDR3 nucleotides are TGTGCCAGCAGCCCACCCGGGGGAAACACCGGGGAGCTGTTTTTT. Based on the CDR3 plus reference TRBV7-9 and TRBJ2-2, the full variable domain is DTGVSQNPRHKITKRGQNVTFRCDPISEHNRLYWYRQTLGQGPEFLTYFQNEAQLEKSRLLSDRFSAERPKGSFSTLEIQRTEQGDSAMYLCASSPPGGNTGELFFGEGSRLTVL.

The chain is built from TRBV30 and TRBJ2-2; D is unresolved. Looked up from germline, CDR1 is GTSNPN and CDR2 is SVGIG (reference sequence). CDR3 length: 16 amino acids. Trimming pared 2 bases from V and 3 bases from J, leaving 16 bases between. The DNA of the CDR3 is TGTGCCTGGAGTTTCTATACTTACCCTGACACCGGGGAGCTGTTTTTT. This encodes CAWSFYTYPDTGELFF.

This clonotype was seen more than once but under ten times. The chain combines TRBV7-2 with TRBJ2-1; D remains unclear. The V and J ends lost 2 bases and 3 bases respectively, with 5 bases between them. The CDR3 contains 13 residues. Germline V lookup: CDR1 SGHTA, CDR2 FQGNSA. The CDR3 DNA reads as TGTGCCAGCAGCTTACACGGCTACAATGAGCAGTTCTTC. It is translated as CASSLHGYNEQFF. The whole variable domain, remainder taken from reference TRBV7-2 and TRBJ2-1, is GAGVSQSPSNKVTEKGKDVELRCDPISGHTALYWYRQSLGQGLEFLIYFQGNSAPDKSGLPSDRFSAERTGGSVSTLTIQRTQQEDSAVYLCASSLHGYNEQFFGPGTRLTVL.

CDR3 sequence: CASSRRRGGTDTQYF. The DNA of the CDR3 is TGTGCCAGCAGCCGACGACGGGGTGGAACAGATACGCAGTATTTT. The J gene is TRBJ2-3, the V gene TRBV14; TRBD2 is a possible D gene (5 bases). Trimming shortened V by 4 bases and J by 3 bases, and 14 bases separated the two germline ends. Germline CDR1 SGHDN, CDR2 FVKESK. The CDR3 length is 15 residues. Looking up the rest from reference TRBV14 and TRBJ2-3 gives the full variable domain: EAGVTQFPSHSVIEKGQTVTLRCDPISGHDNLYWYRRVMGKEIKFLLHFVKESKQDESGMPNNRFLAERTGGTYSTLKVQPAELEDSGVYFCASSRRRGGTDTQYFGPGTRLTVL.

This clonotype has more than one count but fewer than ten. The chain is built from TRBV5-5 and TRBJ2-1; the match to TRBD2 covers 16 bases. CDR3 length: 17 amino acids. V lost 4 bases and J lost 9; bases outside the gene matches: 10. The germline V gene encodes CDR1 SGHKS and CDR2 YYEKEE (reference sequence). For the CDR3, the DNA is TGTGCCAGCAGCATTGGGACTAGCGGGGGGGCATATGTTGAGCAGTTCTTC. Translating gives CASSIGTSGGAYVEQFF.

This clonotype was counted ten times or more. The chain uses TRBV7-8 and TRBJ2-1, with 11 positions matching TRBD2. The germline gives CDR1 SGHVS, CDR2 FQNEAQ. The CDR3 length is 16 residues. The trim removed 5 bases at V and 4 bases at J, leaving 7 bases unmatched. The CDR3 loop is CASSPRLAGGYNEQFF. The DNA of the CDR3 is TGTGCCAGCAGCCCTCGCCTAGCGGGGGGTTACAATGAGCAGTTCTTC. Based on the CDR3 plus reference TRBV7-8 and TRBJ2-1, the full variable domain is GAGVSQSPRYKVAKRGQDVALRCDPISGHVSLFWYQQALGQGPEFLTYFQNEAQLDKSGLPSDRFFAERPEGSVSTLKIQRTQQEDSAVYLCASSPRLAGGYNEQFFGPGTRLTVL.

This clonotype was seen a handful of times. The V call is TRBV3-1, the J call TRBJ2-1, with a possible D match to TRBD1 (5 bases). The ends were cut back, 0 bases at V and 0 bases at J, with 9 bases in the middle. Germline V gene sequence: CDR1 LGHDT, CDR2 YNNKEL (reference sequence). The CDR3 totals 16 residues. The CDR3 DNA reads as TGTGCCAGCAGCCAAGATCAGGGCTACTCCTACAATGAGCAGTTCTTC. It encodes CASSQDQGYSYNEQFF.

The CDR3: CASSLLRKNSPLHF. The CDR3 DNA reads TGCGCCAGCAGCTTGCTCCGGAAAAATTCACCCCTCCACTTT. V is TRBV5-1 and J is TRBJ1-6, with D hard to call. The V gene's germline CDR1 is SGHRS and CDR2 YFSETQ. Trimming shortened V by 1 base and J by 7 bases, and 9 bases separated the two germline ends. The CDR3 loop spans 14 amino acids.

A few counts support this clonotype. The rearrangement joins TRBV7-8 to TRBJ1-1, with D unresolved. Looked up from germline, CDR1 is SGHVS and CDR2 is FQNEAQ. Trimming removed 1 base from V and 3 bases from J, with 12 bases in between. This CDR3 comprises 15 residues. The CDR3 is CASSLDGAADTEAFF. CDR3 DNA sequence: TGTGCCAGCAGCTTAGATGGAGCGGCGGACACTGAAGCTTTCTTT. Full variable domain (rest looked up from reference TRBV7-8 and TRBJ1-1): GAGVSQSPRYKVAKRGQDVALRCDPISGHVSLFWYQQALGQGPEFLTYFQNEAQLDKSGLPSDRFFAERPEGSVSTLKIQRTQQEDSAVYLCASSLDGAADTEAFFGQGTRLTVV.

This clonotype was detected a few times. Germline and junction disagree at one end, which may indicate a read error. This rearrangement joins TRBV5-1 to TRBJ2-7; D is possibly TRBD1 or TRBD2 (5 bases each). Germline CDR1 and CDR2: SGHRS and YFSETQ. This CDR3 spans 13 amino acids. The CDR3 sequence is CASRLGETYEQYF. The CDR3 DNA reads TGCGCCAGCAGGTTGGGGGAGACCTACGAGCAGTACTTC.

V and J are TRBV12-3 or TRBV12-4 and TRBJ2-7, with a weak D call TRBD1 (5 bases). The CDR3 runs to 13 residues. V lost 6 bases, J lost 3 bases, and 12 bases lay in between. Here the CDR3 DNA reads TGTGCCAGCAGATATGACAGTCTCTACGAGCAGTACTTC. This gives the protein CASRYDSLYEQYF.

The chain links TRBV20-1 to TRBJ2-7; D gene ambiguous. CDR1 DFQATT and CDR2 SNEGSKA come from the germline V gene (reference sequence). Trimming took off 3 bases at V and 1 base at J, with 7 bases between the two ends. The CDR3 has 12 residues. The CDR3 here is CSASPTSYEQYF. The CDR3 DNA follows: TGCAGTGCTAGCCCTACTTCCTACGAGCAGTACTTC.

This clonotype was seen more than once but under ten times. V and J are TRBV10-3 and TRBJ2-1, with D unclear. There are 11 residues in the CDR3. The germline V gene has CDR1 ENHRY and CDR2 SYGVKD. V was clipped by 3 bases and J by 6 bases, with 3 bases between them. Here the CDR3 reads CAISDSNEQFF. In DNA, the CDR3 is TGTGCCATCAGTGACTCCAATGAGCAGTTCTTC.

This clonotype was counted a few times. The chain joins TRBV7-9 to TRBJ2-7, with 7 bases aligning to TRBD2. The CDR3 covers 14 residues. CDR1 and CDR2 from the germline V gene are SEHNR and FQNEAQ (reference sequence). V lost 5 bases and J lost 3; bases outside the gene matches: 7. CDR3 in DNA: TGTGCCAGCAGCCCGGATAGCGGGTTCTACGAGCAGTACTTC. Amino acids: CASSPDSGFYEQYF. Filled out from reference TRBV7-9 and TRBJ2-7, the complete variable domain reads DTGVSQNPRHKITKRGQNVTFRCDPISEHNRLYWYRQTLGQGPEFLTYFQNEAQLEKSRLLSDRFSAERPKGSFSTLEIQRTEQGDSAMYLCASSPDSGFYEQYFGPGTRLTVT.